This T cell receptor (beta chain) is drawn from a study of molecular identifiers for immune sequencing clone quantification (dated by TCRdb to between 2017 and 2018). At the level of the whole study: In a replicate experiment, RNA from approximately 22,000 or 94,000 naive CD8 T cells was split into five aliquots, four of which were sequenced. This methods study used CD8 T cells to benchmark TCR RNA copy counting and molecular-identifier clustering-based TCR repertoire sequencing (MIDCIRS). The investigation overall reported the following: In CMV-specific effector cells, clones with more than 20 RNA copies contained over 97% of molecules, whereas in naive cells such clones contained under 1% of molecules. Without barcode sub-clustering, chimeric consensus sequences inflated TCR diversity; chimeras reached as high as 47%. About 3 recovered TCR RNA copies per cell were obtained by modeling, versus around 9.8 by digital PCR, implying a capture efficiency of about 30%. The naive libraries included spiked-in Jurkat TCR RNA (10 copies' worth), and this Jurkat TCR RNA is not part of the donor repertoire. Highly expanded clone sizes could be underestimated if identical TCR molecules share a barcode. Spiked-in Jurkat TCR RNA equivalent to a single cell was reported to be detectable even among one million naive CD8 T cells.

V trim: 6 bases; J trim: 5 bases; unmatched bases: 20. The CDR3 starts with the cysteine, ends with the phenylalanine, and has 19 residues. The DNA shown is the 57-base CDR3, in frame from base 1. Library prep was done by PCR. TCRdb lists the instrument as Illumina HiSeq 4000. Preparation of bulk TCR libraries followed a previously described approach, with the TCR primers listed in Table S5. Total RNA was purified with the Qiagen AllPrep DNA/RNA kit. Reads from multiple sequencing runs of the same library were pooled before analysis. Per the authors' processing: Reads were retained only if an exact TCR constant sequence was present, and the retained reads were trimmed to 150 nt and grouped according to their 12-nt molecular barcodes. Reads in each barcode group were sub-clustered using a 15% Levenshtein threshold, and a quality-weighted consensus sequence was built for each RNA molecule. Non-functional sequences were excluded, and lower-count sequences lying one edit away from another sequence were also excluded. Based on a fit of two negative binomial distributions, barcode sub-clusters having less than 20% of the maximum read count were discarded. The raw public reads went through TCRdb reprocessing: fastp at Q25, MiXCR clone calling, in-frame beta chains kept. Rows with one shared CDR3 protein collapse into an entry with the most common genes and DNA. The V and J calls follow TCRdb's processing rather than the paper's. The sample table lists about 640,000 distinct CDR3 sequences, about 20% of them with a count of one. The ten most abundant clones make up 0.75% to 0.95% of the sample.

Libraries of naive CD8 T cells were generated from about 21,000 to 970,000 sorted cells, with 10%, 30% or 50% of the purified RNA used. Naive CD8 T cells, defined as CD8+CD4-CCR7+CD45RA+, were FACS-sorted into RLT Plus buffer on a BD FACSAria II. Detection sensitivity was tested by spiking Jurkat RNA equal to ten TCR copies' worth into samples containing about 20,000-1,100,000 naive CD8 T cells. Enrichment of CD8 T cells was done with RosetteSep CD8+ T Cell Enrichment Cocktail plus Ficoll-Paque, and ACK red cell lysis came afterward. This clonotype was counted many times. No antigen is known for it. No clone much larger than this one lies a single base away; base qualities are absent.

The chain uses TRBV12-3 or TRBV12-4 and TRBJ2-3; TRBD2 matches 10 bases in the middle. The sequencing sample was made of naive CD8+ T cells from blood, with Jurkat cell RNA spiked in. The cell subset or site label on this specimen signifies: FACS-sorted CD8+CD4-CCR7+CD45RA+ naive T cells. The TCR originated in a human donor in good health. Some libraries in this study had Jurkat cell RNA spiked in. CDR3 protein: CASRQDRGDPSGGEDTQYF. The nucleotide sequence reads as follows: TGTGCCAGCAGACAAGACAGGGGCGACCCCAGCGGGGGGGAAGATACGCAGTATTTT.